This T cell receptor beta chain appears in the sequencing data of a study of response to subunit inactivated influenza vaccine. CDR3 size: 15 residues. Germline V lookup: CDR1 DFQATT, CDR2 SNEGSKA (reference sequence). V lost 1 base and J lost 1, with 11 bases in between. TCRdb itself ran the RT-PCR reads through MiXCR, one entry per CDR3 protein. The sample yields roughly 650,000 distinct CDR3 sequences, 15% to 18% seen once. This sequence joins TRBV20-1 and TRBJ1-5; no reliable D call. This TCR was sampled from a man aged 50 to 59 who received an inactivated influenza vaccine. The specimen comprised PBMCs from blood, sampled less than 13 days after vaccination. As DNA, the CDR3 is TGCAGTGCTAGAGGCTGGGGAGAGAGCAATCAGCCCCAGCATTTT. Protein sequence: CSARGWGESNQPQHF.